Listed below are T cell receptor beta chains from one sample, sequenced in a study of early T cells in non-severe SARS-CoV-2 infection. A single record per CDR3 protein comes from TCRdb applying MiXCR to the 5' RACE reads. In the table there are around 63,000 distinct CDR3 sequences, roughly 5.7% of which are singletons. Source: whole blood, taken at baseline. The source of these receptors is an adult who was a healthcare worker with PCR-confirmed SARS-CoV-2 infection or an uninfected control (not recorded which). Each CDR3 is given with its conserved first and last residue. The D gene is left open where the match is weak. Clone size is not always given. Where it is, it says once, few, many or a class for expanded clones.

DNA: TGTGCCAGCAACCATTTCAGCCTAGGTCCCGAATCCTACGAGCAGTACTTC
CDR3: CASNHFSLGPESYEQYF
size: .
D: .
V: TRBV28
J: TRBJ2-7

DNA: TGCAGTGCTAGAGATAAGCTATGGCGGGACTACAATGAGCAGTTCTTC
CDR3: CSARDKLWRDYNEQFF
size: many
D: .
V: TRBV20-1
J: TRBJ2-1

DNA: TGTGCCAGCAGCGTAGATCTTAGGAGTCAAGAGACCCAGTACTTC
CDR3: CASSVDLRSQETQYF
size: .
D: .
V: TRBV9
J: TRBJ2-5

DNA: TGTGCCAGCAGTCGAGGGGGGTACGAGCAGTACTTC
CDR3: CASSRGGYEQYF
size: many
D: .
V: TRBV7-2
J: TRBJ2-7

DNA: TGTGCCAGCAGCTTACGGACTAGCGGGAGATTCTCGAACGAGCAGTACTTC
CDR3: CASSLRTSGRFSNEQYF
size: .
D: TRBD2
V: TRBV13
J: TRBJ2-7

DNA: TGCGCCAGCAGGCCGAGCATAGCGGGGAAAGAGACCCAGTACTTC
CDR3: CASRPSIAGKETQYF
size: many
D: TRBD2
V: TRBV4-1
J: TRBJ2-5

DNA: TGTGCCAGCAGGGTTTACAGGGGGGGTGAGCAGTTCTTC
CDR3: CASRVYRGGEQFF
size: .
D: .
V: TRBV27
J: TRBJ2-1

DNA: TGCAGTGCTAGAGGTGGCGGAGCCTTCACAGATACGCAGTATTTT
CDR3: CSARGGGAFTDTQYF
size: many
D: .
V: TRBV20-1
J: TRBJ2-3

DNA: TGCAGTGCTAGAGCAGGGAATCGGAATTCACCCCTCCACTTT
CDR3: CSARAGNRNSPLHF
size: many
D: .
V: TRBV20-1
J: TRBJ1-6

DNA: TGTGCCAGCGGCTTAAGGGGGGCGGGGAATCAGCCCCAGCATTTT
CDR3: CASGLRGAGNQPQHF
size: few
D: .
V: TRBV5-8
J: TRBJ1-5

DNA: TGTGCCAGCTCACCACGCGGAGGGTCGAACACTGAAGCTTTCTTT
CDR3: CASSPRGGSNTEAFF
size: few
D: .
V: TRBV18
J: TRBJ1-1

DNA: TGTGCCAGCAGCTTAGTGCCCCTAGCGGCACGCTACAGCACAGATACGCAGTATTTT
CDR3: CASSLVPLAARYSTDTQYF
size: .
D: TRBD2
V: TRBV11-2
J: TRBJ2-3

DNA: TGTGCCAGCAGTGTGGGGCCCCAGACAGATACGCAGTATTTT
CDR3: CASSVGPQTDTQYF
size: many
D: .
V: TRBV6-1
J: TRBJ2-3

DNA: TGTGCCAGCAGCCTGGGGACAGTCCAAGAGACCCAGTACTTC
CDR3: CASSLGTVQETQYF
size: many
D: TRBD1
V: TRBV5-5
J: TRBJ2-5

DNA: TGTGCCAGCAGCAACTATATGAGAAATGAGCAGTTCTTC
CDR3: CASSNYMRNEQFF
size: many
D: .
V: TRBV28
J: TRBJ2-1

DNA: TGTGCCACCAGCAGGATGGGACTAGCGATTTACGAGCAGTACTTC
CDR3: CATSRMGLAIYEQYF
size: many
D: TRBD2
V: TRBV15
J: TRBJ2-7

DNA: TGTGCCAGCAGCTTAGGGAAGGGGTTACTTTCTAAGAACACTGAAGCTTTCTTT
CDR3: CASSLGKGLLSKNTEAFF
size: few
D: .
V: TRBV7-6
J: TRBJ1-1